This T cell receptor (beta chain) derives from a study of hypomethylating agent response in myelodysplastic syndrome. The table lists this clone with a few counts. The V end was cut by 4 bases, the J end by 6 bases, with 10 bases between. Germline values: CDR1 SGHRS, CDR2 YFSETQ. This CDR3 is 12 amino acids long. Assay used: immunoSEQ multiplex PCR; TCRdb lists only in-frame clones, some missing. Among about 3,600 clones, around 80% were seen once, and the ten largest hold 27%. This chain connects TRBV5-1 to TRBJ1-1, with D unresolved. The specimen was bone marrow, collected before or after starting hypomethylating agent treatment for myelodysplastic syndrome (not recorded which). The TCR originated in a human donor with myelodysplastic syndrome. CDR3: CASSDLTAEAFF. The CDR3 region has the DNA TGCGCCAGCAGCGATTTGACGGCTGAAGCTTTCTTT.